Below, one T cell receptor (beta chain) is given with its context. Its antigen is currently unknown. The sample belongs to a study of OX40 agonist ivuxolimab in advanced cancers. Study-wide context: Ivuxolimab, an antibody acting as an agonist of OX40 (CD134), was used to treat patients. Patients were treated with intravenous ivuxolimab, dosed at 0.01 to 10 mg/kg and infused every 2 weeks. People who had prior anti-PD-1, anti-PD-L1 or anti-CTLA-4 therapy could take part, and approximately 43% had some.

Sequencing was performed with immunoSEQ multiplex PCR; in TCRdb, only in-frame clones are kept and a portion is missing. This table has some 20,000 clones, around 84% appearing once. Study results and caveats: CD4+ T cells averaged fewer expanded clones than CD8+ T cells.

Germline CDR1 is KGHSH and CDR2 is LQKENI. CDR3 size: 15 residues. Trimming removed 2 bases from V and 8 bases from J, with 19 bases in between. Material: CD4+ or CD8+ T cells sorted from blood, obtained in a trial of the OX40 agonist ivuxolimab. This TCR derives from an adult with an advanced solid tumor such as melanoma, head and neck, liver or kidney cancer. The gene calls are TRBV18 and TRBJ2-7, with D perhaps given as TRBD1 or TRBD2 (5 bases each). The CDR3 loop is CASSPSDTRWGQQYF. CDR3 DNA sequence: TGTGCCAGCTCACCAAGTGACACCCGGTGGGGACAGCAGTACTTC.